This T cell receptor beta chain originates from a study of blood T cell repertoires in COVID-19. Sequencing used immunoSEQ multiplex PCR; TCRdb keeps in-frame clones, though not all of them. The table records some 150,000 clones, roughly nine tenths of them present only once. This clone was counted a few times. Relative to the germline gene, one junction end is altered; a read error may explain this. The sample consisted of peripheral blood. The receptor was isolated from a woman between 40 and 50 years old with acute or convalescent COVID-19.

CDR3 sequence: CASSLVPTRDSPTF. The CDR3 nucleotides are TGTGCCAGCAGCTTAGTCCCCACCCGGGACAGTCCTACCTTC. The chain carries TRBV7-8 and TRBJ2-7; TRBD1 matches at 7 bases. The CDR3 extends over 14 amino acids. CDR1 is SGHVS, CDR2 FQNEAQ, per germline.